What follows are 32 T cell receptor beta chains derived from one specimen sequenced in a study of cytomegalovirus exposure and HLA in healthy donors (dated by TCRdb to about 2017). To prepare the library, the immunoSEQ multiplex PCR assay was applied. For the multiplex PCR, a mixture combining 60 forward primers for TCR Vbeta segments and 13 reverse primers for TCR Jbeta segments was used. This is the immuneACCESS table as TCRdb keeps it, with only in-frame sequences that have V and J called. A part of the clones is gone; compared with another copy, unresolved V genes explain less than half, and the rest is unexplained. Counted in this sample were approximately 110,000 clones; about 79% of them appeared once. The top ten clonotypes cover roughly 2.6% of the sample. Material: PBMCs. The source is a woman under 30 in good health and CMV-seronegative.

The rearrangement joins TRBV28 to TRBJ1-1, with D possibly matching TRBD1 (6 bases). Germline CDR1 reads MDHEN; CDR2 reads SYDVKM. The CDR3 has 15 residues. V was pared by 8 bases and J by 4 bases, with 20 bases between. This chain's CDR3 is CASGGPRGEGTEAFF. In DNA form, the CDR3 reads TGTGCCAGCGGGGGACCAAGGGGGGAGGGCACTGAAGCTTTCTTT.

This clone showed up just once. The chain recombines TRBV5-6 with TRBJ2-3; D not resolved. The germline V and J ends were trimmed by 0 bases and 0 bases, with 8 bases remaining between them. Germline V lookup: CDR1 SGHDT, CDR2 YYEEEE. The CDR3 is made up of 15 amino acids. Here the CDR3 reads CASSLADSSTDTQYF. CDR3 nucleotide sequence: TGTGCCAGCAGCTTGGCAGATTCTAGCACAGATACGCAGTATTTT.

The rearrangement links TRBV29-1 to TRBJ1-4; the D is unclear. Between the trimmed V and J ends, which lost 0 bases and 8 bases, there was a span of 13 bases. Germline CDR1 and CDR2: SQVTM and ANQGSEA. The CDR3 is 14 amino acids. This CDR3 is CSVEEASRSEKLFF. The CDR3 DNA reads TGCAGCGTTGAAGAGGCCTCCCGGAGCGAAAAACTGTTTTTT.

This clone was detected only a few times. V gene TRBV27 combines with J gene TRBJ2-7, with D possibly TRBD2 on 7 matching bases. Deletions cut 5 bases from V and 4 bases from J, with 24 bases between. The V gene's germline CDR1 is MNHEY and CDR2 SMNVEV (reference sequence). CDR3 size: 17 residues. The CDR3: CASSPNRVAGVAYEQYF. In nucleotides, the CDR3 is TGTGCCAGCAGTCCAAACAGGGTTGCGGGAGTTGCGTACGAGCAGTACTTC.

This clone appeared a single time. V and J are TRBV30 and TRBJ1-3, with D unclear. Trimming took 6 bases from V and 8 from J, leaving 20 bases between them. From germline, CDR1 is GTSNPN and CDR2 SVGIG (reference sequence). The length of the CDR3 is 14 residues. The CDR3 is CACPEGLGGDTIYF. Here the CDR3 DNA reads TGTGCCTGCCCGGAAGGATTGGGAGGAGACACCATATATTTT.

V gene TRBV6-5 combines with J gene TRBJ1-2; 9 bases align to TRBD1. Looked up from germline, CDR1 is MNHEY and CDR2 is SVGAGI. This CDR3 comprises 15 residues. After removal of 6 bases from V and 4 bases from J, the junction contained 9 bases not matched to a gene. CDR3 nucleotides: TGTGCCAGCAGCCCCCGACAGGGGGTCGTCTATGGCTACACCTTC. Amino acid sequence: CASSPRQGVVYGYTF.

The genes are TRBV11-2 and TRBJ2-7; 8 positions match TRBD2. Per germline, CDR1 SGHAT and CDR2 FQNNGV. Germline trimming cut 4 bases from V and 7 bases from J; bases unmatched to any gene: 12. The CDR3 loop spans 15 amino acids. CDR3 sequence reads: CASSSVGDGRVEQYF. The CDR3 nucleotides are TGTGCCAGCAGCTCCGTCGGGGACGGGAGGGTGGAGCAGTACTTC.

The genes are TRBV7-9 and TRBJ1-1; 7 bases map to TRBD1. V dropped 4 bases and J dropped 0; count of bases not matched to a gene: 8. This CDR3 is built from 16 residues. From germline, CDR1 is SEHNR and CDR2 FQNEAQ (reference sequence). The CDR3 nucleotides read TGTGCCAGCAGCTCCGCTTTACAGGGGTTGAACACTGAAGCTTTCTTT. It specifies CASSSALQGLNTEAFF.

This CDR3 reads CAWSPRDRENYGYTF. The CDR3 DNA reads TGTGCCTGGAGCCCCAGGGACAGGGAAAACTATGGCTACACCTTC. V usage is TRBV30 and J usage is TRBJ1-2; TRBD1 matches 9 bases. The germline gives CDR1 GTSNPN, CDR2 SVGIG (reference sequence). The CDR3 is 15 amino acids. Trimming took 3 bases from V and 2 from J; bases not matched to a gene: 7.

In its sample, this clone was seen a few times. The rearrangement uses TRBV2 and TRBJ1-4; TRBD1 agrees at 11 bases. The CDR3 is made up of 14 amino acids. Losses at the gene ends were 6 bases for V and 6 bases for J; bases not matched to a gene: 3. Germline V gives CDR1 SNHLY, CDR2 FYNNEI. This CDR3 is CASRDRGHDEKLFF. The CDR3 region has the DNA TGTGCCAGCAGGGACAGGGGGCACGATGAAAAACTGTTTTTT.

This chain links TRBV7-9 with TRBJ2-7; TRBD1 matches 12 bases. J was trimmed by 6 bases and V by 5 bases; bases with no gene match: 5. CDR1 and CDR2 (germline): SEHNR, FQNEAQ (reference sequence). This CDR3 is built from 14 residues. CDR3 loop: CASSPGTGGSEQYF. In DNA, the CDR3 is TGTGCCAGCAGCCCAGGGACAGGGGGCTCCGAGCAGTACTTC.

The chain links TRBV11-2 to TRBJ2-5; tentative D call: TRBD1 (7 bases). This CDR3 has 12 residues. The V gene's germline CDR1 is SGHAT and CDR2 FQNNGV. V lost 5 bases, J lost 4 bases, and 8 bases lay in between. The CDR3 nucleotides read TGTGCCAGCAGCCAGGGGGGAGAGACCCAGTACTTC. Its protein is CASSQGGETQYF. The full variable domain, with the rest looked up from reference TRBV11-2 and TRBJ2-5, is EAGVAQSPRYKIIEKRQSVAFWCNPISGHATLYWYQQILGQGPKLLIQFQNNGVVDDSQLPKDRFSAERLKGVDSTLKIQPAKLEDSAVYLCASSQGGETQYFGPGTRLLVL.

The genes are TRBV6-4 and TRBJ1-1; D possibly corresponds to TRBD1 (5 bases). V dropped 5 bases and J dropped 5 bases, with 15 bases sitting between them. The CDR3 sequence is 14 residues long. Germline V CDR1 and CDR2: MRHNA, SNTAGT. This CDR3 reads CASSSLGGGTEAFF. CDR3 coding DNA: TGTGCCAGCAGTTCCCTGGGGGGAGGTACTGAAGCTTTCTTT.

This clone was detected only once. The rearrangement uses TRBV2 and TRBJ1-5; unclear D gene. This CDR3 is built from 13 residues. The germline V and J ends were trimmed by 8 bases and 3 bases, with 11 bases remaining between them. CDR1 and CDR2 (germline): SNHLY, FYNNEI. The CDR3 loop reads CASRPGANQPQHF. The CDR3 DNA follows: TGTGCCAGCCGCCCTGGAGCCAATCAGCCCCAGCATTTT.

V is TRBV5-1 and J is TRBJ2-1, with 10 bases matching TRBD2. V lost 0 bases to trimming and J lost 8 bases; unmatched junction nucleotides: 8. CDR3 length equals 16 residues. CDR1 and CDR2 from the germline V gene are SGHRS and YFSETQ. The CDR3 here is CASSLAISGGEDEQFF. CDR3 in DNA: TGCGCCAGCAGCTTGGCCATAAGCGGGGGGGAAGATGAGCAGTTCTTC.

V usage is TRBV20-1 and J usage is TRBJ1-1; D is undetermined. The V end was cut by 6 bases, the J end by 5 bases, with 10 bases between. Germline V CDR1 and CDR2: DFQATT, SNEGSKA (reference sequence). CDR3 length: 11 residues. The chain's CDR3 is CSALSGTEAFF. CDR3 in DNA: TGCAGTGCGCTTTCGGGGACTGAAGCTTTCTTT.

This clone turned up a few times. The chain links TRBV5-6 to TRBJ2-5, with 7 bases fitting TRBD1. Germline lookup yields CDR1 SGHDT and CDR2 YYEEEE. The CDR3 has 14 amino acids. Trimming at V came to 8 bases and at J to 0 bases, leaving 7 bases not matched to a gene. This chain's CDR3 is CASSLGGYQETQYF. CDR3 coding DNA: TGTGCCAGTTCTTTAGGGGGCTACCAAGAGACCCAGTACTTC.

V is TRBV27 and J is TRBJ2-3, with D maybe TRBD1 (6 bases). The CDR3 is made up of 14 amino acids. Trimming removed 7 bases at V and 2 bases at J, with 13 bases between. Per the germline V gene, CDR1 is MNHEY and CDR2 is SMNVEV (reference sequence). The CDR3 DNA follows: TGTGCCAGCATCCCTGGGGGCTTCACAGATACGCAGTATTTT. Encoded protein: CASIPGGFTDTQYF.

There are a few counts of this clone. The chain is built from TRBV4-2 and TRBJ1-4; 7 nucleotides align to TRBD1. Losses at the gene ends were 1 base for V and 8 bases for J; bases not matched to a gene: 7. This CDR3 is 15 amino acids long. Germline CDR1 reads LGHNA; CDR2 reads YNFKEQ. The CDR3 loop is CASSQATGVEEKLFF. In DNA, the CDR3 is TGTGCCAGCAGCCAAGCCACAGGGGTTGAGGAAAAACTGTTTTTT.

V gene TRBV19 combines with J gene TRBJ2-1; 12 nucleotides align to TRBD2. In germline, CDR1 is LNHDA, CDR2 SQIVND (reference sequence). After removal of 6 bases from V and 7 bases from J, the junction contained 7 bases not matched to a gene. The CDR3 runs to 15 residues. The CDR3 coding sequence is TGTGCCAGTAGGACGTCTAGCGGGAGGGGGAATGAGCAGTTCTTC. This encodes CASRTSSGRGNEQFF. The full variable domain, its missing parts supplied by reference TRBV19 and TRBJ2-1, is DGGITQSPKYLFRKEGQNVTLSCEQNLNHDAMYWYRQDPGQGLRLIYYSQIVNDFQKGDIAEGYSVSREKKESFPLTVTSAQKNPTAFYLCASRTSSGRGNEQFFGPGTRLTVL.

The V call is TRBV6-6, the J call TRBJ2-1; TRBD2 might be the D (6 bases). V was cut by 8 bases and J by 8 bases, with 19 bases left in between. Germline CDR1 reads MNHNY; CDR2 reads SVGAGI (reference sequence). The CDR3 contains 14 residues. CDR3 in DNA: TGTGCCAGCCGCCTAGCGAGAAACGCCGATGAGCAGTTCTTC. Translated: CASRLARNADEQFF.

This chain uses TRBV6-4 with TRBJ2-3; D gene uncertain. The germline CDR1 and CDR2 sequences are MRHNA and SNTAGT. The CDR3 loop spans 15 amino acids. Trimming took off 2 bases at V and 5 bases at J, with 14 bases between the two ends. The CDR3, as DNA: TGTGCCAGCAGTGACCCCATTTCAGTTTTAGATACGCAGTATTTT. This encodes CASSDPISVLDTQYF.

The CDR3 bases are TGTGCCAGCAGCGGCGGGACAGGGGGCTCCGGGGAGCTGTTTTTT. Protein sequence: CASSGGTGGSGELFF. The chain recombines TRBV5-6 with TRBJ2-2, with TRBD1 identical over 12 bases. The CDR3 has 15 amino acids. The J segment lost 6 bases and the V segment lost 4 bases, leaving 4 bases of the junction unmatched. Germline loops: CDR1 SGHDT, CDR2 YYEEEE.

This clone was found once. This rearrangement joins TRBV30 to TRBJ1-1, with 8 bases fitting TRBD1. The CDR3 loop spans 13 amino acids. Trimming at V came to 3 bases and at J to 10 bases, leaving 10 bases not matched to a gene. Germline V lookup: CDR1 GTSNPN, CDR2 SVGIG (reference sequence). The CDR3 DNA sequence: TGTGCCTGGAGCCAGGACAGGGTAGGGCGAGCTTTCTTT. It specifies CAWSQDRVGRAFF.

V gene TRBV11-3 combines with J gene TRBJ1-3; 9 bases map to TRBD1. Germline V lookup: CDR1 SGHNT, CDR2 YENEEA. V shed 5 bases and J 4 bases; nucleotides not matched to a gene: 6. This CDR3 is 15 amino acids long. The CDR3 DNA is TGTGCCAGCAGCCACACGACAGGGGGAGGAAACACCATATATTTT. Translating it yields CASSHTTGGGNTIYF.

The rearrangement links TRBV7-6 to TRBJ2-5; D unresolved. Germline CDR1 is SGHVS and CDR2 is FNYEAQ. This CDR3 spans 11 amino acids. V was shortened by 5 bases and J by 5 bases, with 6 bases between the two germline ends. CDR3 sequence reads: CASSHGETQYF. The DNA of the CDR3 is TGTGCCAGCAGCCACGGGGAGACCCAGTACTTC.

There are a few counts of this clone. The chain joins TRBV6-5 to TRBJ1-5; D is unresolved. Deletions cut 8 bases from V and 2 bases from J, with 13 bases between. Germline CDR1 is MNHEY and CDR2 is SVGAGI. This CDR3 comprises 14 residues. Here the CDR3 DNA reads TGTGCCAGCTCGGTGAGGTTTGGCAATCAGCCCCAGCATTTT. Its protein is CASSVRFGNQPQHF.

This sequence joins TRBV7-2 and TRBJ2-7, with D possibly TRBD1 on 5 matching bases. CDR3 size: 19 residues. The V end lost 2 bases, the J end lost 2 bases, and 25 bases lay between the germline ends. The germline CDR1 and CDR2 sequences are SGHTA and FQGNSA. Here the CDR3 DNA reads TGTGCCAGCAGCTTACAGGTACGGAGACGGTCGGACACACCCTACGAGCAGTACTTC. Translated, it gives CASSLQVRRRSDTPYEQYF.

V gene TRBV27 combines with J gene TRBJ2-3; 11 nucleotides agree with TRBD2. The V and J ends lost 3 bases and 5 bases, in that order; junction bases with no gene match: 7. The CDR3 consists of 16 residues. CDR1 is MNHEY, CDR2 SMNVEV, per germline (reference sequence). As DNA, the CDR3 is TGTGCCAGCAGTTTTTTCCTAGCGGGGGGCGGAGATACGCAGTATTTT. It encodes CASSFFLAGGGDTQYF.

The genes are TRBV7-9 and TRBJ2-3; 8 nucleotides agree with TRBD2. Unmatched junction bases numbered 13, after V lost 5 bases and J lost 3 bases. CDR3 length: 17 amino acids. Per the germline V gene, CDR1 is SEHNR and CDR2 is FQNEAQ (reference sequence). The DNA for the CDR3 is TGTGCCAGCAGCACAACACCCAGCGGGAGTATGACAGATACGCAGTATTTT. Translated, it gives CASSTTPSGSMTDTQYF.

This clone has just a few counts. This chain uses TRBV6-5 with TRBJ2-1, with 10 bases lining up with TRBD2. The CDR3 is made up of 16 amino acids. CDR1 MNHEY and CDR2 SVGAGI come from the germline V gene. J was trimmed by 1 base and V by 1 base; bases with no gene match: 1. The CDR3 region is CASSYLTSGSYNEQFF. DNA for the CDR3: TGTGCCAGCAGTTACTTGACTAGCGGGTCCTACAATGAGCAGTTCTTC.

This clone was observed a few times. This sequence joins TRBV6-4 and TRBJ2-4, with D hard to call. The CDR3 is 15 amino acids. V lost 0 bases, J lost 0 bases, and 6 bases lay in between. Germline V gene sequence: CDR1 MRHNA, CDR2 SNTAGT. This CDR3 reads CASSDSGLAKNIQYF. The CDR3 coding sequence is TGTGCCAGCAGTGACTCTGGGCTAGCCAAAAACATTCAGTACTTC.